There are many counts of the clone carrying this T cell receptor (beta chain). Its target is unknown. A single record per CDR3 protein comes from TCRdb applying MiXCR to the RT-PCR reads. The sample comprises roughly 170,000 distinct CDR3 sequences, 9.2% of which are singletons, and approximately 10% rests with the top ten. V dropped 3 bases and J dropped 2; count of bases not matched to a gene: 5. The CDR3 extends over 17 amino acids. These data belong to a study of response to subunit inactivated influenza vaccine. Study-level results: Authors proposed each seasonal influenza vaccination draws in few new T cells.

The starting material was non-naive T cells sorted from PBMCs, obtained on the day of vaccination. The rearrangement uses TRBV12-3 or TRBV12-4 and TRBJ2-6; 9 bases are shared with TRBD1. The clonotype originates from a man in his fifties who received an inactivated influenza vaccine. CDR3 sequence (DNA): TGTGCCAGCAGTTTTTACAGGGGGCGAGCTGGGGCCAACGTCCTGACTTTC. The encoded protein is CASSFYRGRAGANVLTF.